The subject of this entry is one TCR beta chain. Original methodology: Cell counts per sample came from amplifying reference gene primers. Using immunoSEQ multiplex PCR, the repertoire was profiled, and TCRdb retains in-frame clones only, with some absent. V and J calls and clone size come straight from that table; D and trimming were deduced from the DNA. The table has roughly 280,000 clones, 75% to 90% seen once. The V and J ends lost 7 bases and 5 bases respectively, with 26 bases between them. The germline gives CDR1 SQVTM, CDR2 ANQGSEA. The CDR3 runs 16 residues. This sample was included in a study of blood T cell repertoires in COVID-19. Study-wide background: COVID-19 samples collected from the United States, Italy and Spain covered acute and convalescent phases. T cells, B-cell-depleted T cells, or PBMCs provided the cDNA or gDNA that served as material.

This clonotype originated in a woman in her sixties or seventies with acute or convalescent COVID-19. Sequencing was done on a sample of peripheral blood. This chain connects TRBV29-1 to TRBJ1-2, with D perhaps matching TRBD1 (5 bases). The CDR3 DNA sequence: TGCAGCGCCATAGTTTTCGGTGTTCTAGGGGAATATGGCTACACCTTC. Translating gives CSAIVFGVLGEYGYTF.